These 32 T cell receptor beta chains originate from one sample sequenced in a study of blood T cell repertoires in COVID-19 (dated by TCRdb to about 2020). The library was produced with the immunoSEQ multiplex PCR assay. Here the immuneACCESS table is served through TCRdb, limited to in-frame sequences with V and J called. Missing clones are a known gap in these copies; in checked studies unresolved V genes cover under half, and the rest lacks a known reason. The sample table contains 200,000 to 250,000 clones; only one count was recorded for about 88% of them. Roughly 10% of the sample goes to the ten largest clones. Sequenced: peripheral blood. These receptors were obtained from a woman aged 50 to 60 with COVID-19, enrolled during active disease.

The genes are TRBV7-8 and TRBJ1-4, with D hard to call. V was pared by 5 bases and J by 6 bases, with 16 bases between. Per germline, CDR1 SGHVS and CDR2 FQNEAQ. The CDR3 is made up of 15 amino acids. CDR3 in amino acids: CASSPGGLSYEKLFF. The CDR3 nucleotides read TGTGCCAGCAGCCCCGGCGGGTTATCTTATGAAAAACTGTTTTTT.

The V call is TRBV12-5, the J call TRBJ1-2; D is uncertain. The V gene's germline CDR1 is LGHNT and CDR2 FRNRAP. With 5 bases removed from V and 3 bases from J, the gap between germline ends came to 13 bases. The CDR3 is 14 amino acids. CDR3 nucleotides: TGTGCTAGTGGTCTCCGGGGTTGGTACTATGGCTACACCTTC. This sequence encodes CASGLRGWYYGYTF.

The V and J genes are TRBV15 and TRBJ1-1; 7 positions agree with TRBD1. Germline V gene data show CDR1 as LNHNV and CDR2 as YYDKDF (reference sequence). This CDR3 has 19 amino acids. J was trimmed by 1 base and V by 0 bases; bases with no gene match: 14. In DNA, the CDR3 is TGTGCCACCAGCAGAGATCTGTCTGACAGGGCAAATCCGAACACTGAAGCTTTCTTT. Translating gives CATSRDLSDRANPNTEAFF.

The chain uses TRBV3-1 (or the pseudogene TRBV3-2) and TRBJ2-5; 9 nucleotides agree with TRBD1. CDR1 is LGHDT and CDR2 is YNNKEL in the germline V gene (reference sequence). J lost 5 bases, V lost 6 bases, and 16 bases had no gene match. The CDR3 is made up of 17 amino acids. The CDR3 here is CASSSGGTGNPLETQYF. DNA of the CDR3: TGTGCCAGCAGTTCTGGGGGGACAGGGAACCCCTTGGAGACCCAGTACTTC.

The V call is TRBV7-2, the J call TRBJ2-7; 7 nucleotides agree with TRBD1. Germline CDR1 reads SGHTA; CDR2 reads FQGNSA. This CDR3 spans 16 amino acids. V lost 5 bases and J lost 3; bases outside the gene matches: 13. The chain's CDR3 is CASSPSRAGGFYEQYF. CDR3 DNA sequence: TGTGCCAGCAGCCCCAGCCGGGCAGGGGGATTCTACGAGCAGTACTTC.

V is TRBV21-1 and J is TRBJ2-4; the listed D gene, TRBD1, was not tested against the DNA. TRBV21-1 is labeled a pseudogene. This CDR3 is built from 20 residues. The CDR3 here is CASSSKWRGQEEQCKNIQYF. The CDR3 DNA follows: TGTGCCAGCAGCTCCAAATGGAGGGGACAGGAAGAGCAGTGCAAAAACATTCAGTACTTC.

V gene TRBV4-1 combines with J gene TRBJ2-7, with TRBD1 matching 7 bases. CDR1 MGHRA and CDR2 YSYEKL come from the germline V gene. V dropped 3 bases and J dropped 6; count of bases not matched to a gene: 8. CDR3 length equals 14 residues. The CDR3 region is CASSQDLPGGEQYV. The CDR3 coding sequence is TGCGCCAGCAGCCAGGATCTCCCAGGGGGCGAGCAGTACGTC.

The chain carries TRBV30 and TRBJ1-1, with D unclear. CDR1 is GTSNPN and CDR2 is SVGIG in the germline V gene (reference sequence). The CDR3 has 12 residues. V lost 4 bases and J lost 4, with 10 bases in between. DNA of the CDR3: TGTGCCTGGACCTCCCGAGTCACTGAAGCTTTCTTT. Translation gives CAWTSRVTEAFF. Based on the CDR3 plus reference TRBV30 and TRBJ1-1, the full variable domain is SQTIHQWPATLVQPVGSPLSLECTVEGTSNPNLYWYRQAAGRGLQLLFYSVGIGQISSEVPQNLSASRPQDRQFILSSKKLLLSDSGFYLCAWTSRVTEAFFGQGTRLTVV.

This chain joins TRBV14 and TRBJ1-6; 7 bases align to TRBD1. The CDR3 runs 16 residues. V shed 3 bases, J shed 1 base, and the junction held 3 bases outside the gene matches. Germline-derived CDR1 and CDR2 are SGHDN and FVKESK. Written as DNA, the CDR3 is TGTGCCAGCAGCCAGGGCAGGGGGTCCTATAATTCACCCCTCCACTTT. Residues: CASSQGRGSYNSPLHF.

The chain recombines TRBV9 with TRBJ2-3; 9 bases are shared with TRBD2. The CDR3 is 16 residues long. Trimming removed 0 bases from V and 4 bases from J; junction bases left unmatched: 6. Germline V gives CDR1 SGDLS, CDR2 YYNGEE. The CDR3 spells CASSVANSGGPDTQYF. For the CDR3, the DNA is TGTGCCAGCAGCGTAGCAAATAGCGGGGGACCAGATACGCAGTATTTT.

The rearrangement joins TRBV7-6 to TRBJ2-2; 8 nucleotides line up with TRBD2. The CDR3 runs to 20 residues. Trimming took 1 base from V and 6 from J; bases not matched to a gene: 19. Germline V gene data show CDR1 as SGHVS and CDR2 as FNYEAQ. In nucleotides, the CDR3 is TGTGCCAGCAGCTTAGTTGGATACCAGCGGGGGTTTACCTGGCCCGGGGAGCTGTTTTTT. Its translation: CASSLVGYQRGFTWPGELFF.

The V and J genes are TRBV9 and TRBJ2-3; 8 bases map to TRBD2. The V and J ends lost 4 bases and 1 base, in that order; junction bases with no gene match: 5. Per the germline V gene, CDR1 is SGDLS and CDR2 is YYNGEE. The CDR3 has 15 amino acids. CDR3 DNA sequence: TGTGCCAGCAGCCCCAGCGGGGGCCGCACAGATACGCAGTATTTT. Protein: CASSPSGGRTDTQYF.

The chain employs TRBV6-2 or TRBV6-3 and TRBJ1-6; D is undetermined. Trimming left V 4 bases short and J 9 bases short, with 13 bases between. This CDR3 has 14 residues. Germline CDR1 and CDR2: MNHEY and SVGEGT. The CDR3 DNA sequence: TGTGCCAGCAGTTTGGGCTCCATGGGTTCACCCCTCCACTTT. Its translation: CASSLGSMGSPLHF.

The rearrangement uses TRBV14 and TRBJ1-1; 9 bases align to TRBD1. The CDR3 sequence is 15 residues long. The V gene end was trimmed by 5 bases and the J gene end by 5 bases; junction bases not matched to a gene: 9. Germline-derived CDR1 and CDR2 are SGHDN and FVKESK. This chain's CDR3 is CASSYTGGFGTEAFF. Written as DNA, the CDR3 is TGTGCCAGCAGCTACACAGGGGGCTTCGGGACTGAAGCTTTCTTT.

This chain connects TRBV3-1 (or the pseudogene TRBV3-2) to TRBJ2-5; 7 bases line up with TRBD1. J gave up 2 bases and V 2 bases, and 11 bases lay outside the gene matches. Per germline, CDR1 LGHDT and CDR2 YNNKEL (reference sequence). The CDR3 has 17 residues. The CDR3 sequence is CASSQRLDRVSQETQYF. In DNA form, the CDR3 reads TGTGCCAGCAGCCAAAGGCTCGACAGGGTCTCGCAAGAGACCCAGTACTTC.

This chain uses TRBV6-5 with TRBJ2-1; 10 bases match TRBD1. This CDR3 comprises 14 residues. The V segment lost 6 bases and the J segment 4 bases; nucleotides outside the gene matches: 3. CDR1 MNHEY and CDR2 SVGAGI come from the germline V gene. CDR3 sequence reads: CASRRDRGYNEQFF. For the CDR3, the DNA is TGTGCCAGCAGGAGGGACAGGGGTTACAATGAGCAGTTCTTC.

The chain combines TRBV27 with TRBJ2-7, with 10 bases aligning to TRBD1. Trimming took 8 bases from V and 4 from J; bases not matched to a gene: 2. This CDR3 has 12 residues. The germline V gene encodes CDR1 MNHEY and CDR2 SMNVEV (reference sequence). In DNA form, the CDR3 reads TGTGCCAGCCGGGGACAGGGGTACGAGCAGTACTTC. Its protein is CASRGQGYEQYF.

The DNA for the CDR3 is TGTGCCAGCAGCCCCTATGCCGGGACTAGCGGGGCCGGGGAGCTGTTTTTT. It specifies CASSPYAGTSGAGELFF. The V and J genes are TRBV7-7 and TRBJ2-2, with 13 bases lining up with TRBD2. Germline V lookup: CDR1 SSHAT, CDR2 FNYEAQ (reference sequence). After removal of 5 bases from V and 6 bases from J, the junction contained 9 bases not matched to a gene. The CDR3 length is 17 residues.

DNA for the CDR3: TGTGCCAGCAGCTCTAGACAGGGGAGTATTTTAGCTTTCTTT. Its translation: CASSSRQGSILAFF. The J gene is TRBJ1-1, the V gene TRBV7-2, with 8 bases identical to TRBD1. The ends lost 4 bases at V and 10 bases at J; junction bases unmatched: 11. Germline CDR1 reads SGHTA; CDR2 reads FQGNSA. The CDR3 totals 14 residues.

This rearrangement joins TRBV15 to TRBJ2-4; TRBD1 matches at 7 bases. The CDR3 consists of 16 residues. V shed 2 bases and J 2 bases; nucleotides not matched to a gene: 6. The germline CDR1 and CDR2 sequences are LNHNV and YYDKDF (reference sequence). The CDR3 nucleotides are TGTGCCACCAGCAGACCCGAGACAGGGACCAAAAACATTCAGTACTTC. It translates to CATSRPETGTKNIQYF.

In its sample, this clone was seen once. The rearrangement joins TRBV19 to TRBJ2-2; 14 bases fit TRBD2. V lost 5 bases, J lost 4 bases, and 9 bases stayed unmatched. The CDR3 is made up of 18 amino acids. Germline-derived CDR1 and CDR2 are LNHDA and SQIVND (reference sequence). The CDR3 DNA reads as TGTGCCAGTAGTGCCCCGGGACTAGCGGGGGCCGGCACCGGGGAGCTGTTTTTT. It yields the protein CASSAPGLAGAGTGELFF. The entire variable domain, with the rest obtained from reference TRBV19 and TRBJ2-2, is as follows: DGGITQSPKYLFRKEGQNVTLSCEQNLNHDAMYWYRQDPGQGLRLIYYSQIVNDFQKGDIAEGYSVSREKKESFPLTVTSAQKNPTAFYLCASSAPGLAGAGTGELFFGEGSRLTVL.

The CDR3 region is CASSLAPFQGIPNTGELFF. Here the CDR3 DNA reads TGTGCCAGCAGCTTAGCCCCTTTCCAGGGTATACCGAACACCGGGGAGCTGTTTTTT. The rearrangement links TRBV7-8 to TRBJ2-2, with a possible D match to TRBD1 (5 bases). The CDR3 is 19 amino acids. The germline V gene has CDR1 SGHVS and CDR2 FQNEAQ. Trimming pared 0 bases from V and 0 bases from J, leaving 17 bases between.

The rearrangement links TRBV7-2 to TRBJ1-5; 12 nucleotides agree with TRBD1. Germline CDR1 is SGHTA and CDR2 is FQGNSA. The CDR3 is made up of 15 amino acids. The trim removed 5 bases at V and 7 bases at J, leaving 6 bases unmatched. The CDR3 sequence is CASSHGTGGGQPQHF. In DNA, the CDR3 is TGTGCCAGCAGCCACGGGACAGGGGGCGGGCAGCCCCAGCATTTT.

The V call is TRBV5-6, the J call TRBJ2-3, with TRBD2 matching 9 bases. Germline trimming cut 4 bases from V and 6 bases from J; bases unmatched to any gene: 15. CDR1 is SGHDT, CDR2 YYEEEE, per germline. The CDR3 has 17 amino acids. The CDR3 sequence is CASSLVGGGAPVDTQYF. The CDR3, as DNA: TGTGCCAGCAGCCTCGTTGGCGGGGGGGCCCCCGTGGATACGCAGTATTTT.

The gene calls are TRBV7-8 and TRBJ2-1; the match to TRBD2 covers 12 bases. CDR3 size: 15 residues. Germline V lookup: CDR1 SGHVS, CDR2 FQNEAQ. Losses at the gene ends were 5 bases for V and 7 bases for J; bases not matched to a gene: 6. For the CDR3, the DNA is TGTGCCAGCAGCGGGCCTAGCGGGGGGGCTAATGAGCAGTTCTTC. Protein sequence: CASSGPSGGANEQFF.

The chain employs TRBV19 and TRBJ2-7; the D gene is possibly TRBD1 (5 bases). Trimming took off 3 bases at V and 3 bases at J, with 9 bases between the two ends. Germline V gene data show CDR1 as LNHDA and CDR2 as SQIVND (reference sequence). There are 13 residues in the CDR3. CDR3 sequence: CASSIDSYYEQYF. The DNA of the CDR3 is TGTGCCAGTAGTATTGACAGCTACTACGAGCAGTACTTC.

The chain employs TRBV5-4 and TRBJ2-4, with D uncertain. Germline V gene lookup returns CDR1 SGHNT and CDR2 YYREEE (reference sequence). Trimming took off 2 bases at V and 2 bases at J, with 8 bases between the two ends. The CDR3 extends over 14 amino acids. The CDR3 DNA is TGTGCCAGCAGCTTTGGGCAGACCAAAAACATTCAGTACTTC. It is translated as CASSFGQTKNIQYF.

The J gene is TRBJ1-1, the V gene TRBV5-4, with TRBD1 matching over 8 bases. CDR1 is SGHNT, CDR2 YYREEE, per germline (reference sequence). There are 13 residues in the CDR3. V lost 6 bases, J lost 5 bases, and 6 bases stayed unmatched. The CDR3 DNA follows: TGTGCCAGCAAGCCGGGACAGGCTACTGAAGCTTTCTTT. This gives the protein CASKPGQATEAFF. The full variable domain, completed using reference TRBV5-4 and TRBJ1-1, is ETGVTQSPTHLIKTRGQQVTLRCSSQSGHNTVSWYQQALGQGPQFIFQYYREEENGRGNFPPRFSGLQFPNYSSELNVNALELDDSALYLCASKPGQATEAFFGQGTRLTVV.

The table lists this clone with a few counts. This chain uses TRBV11-2 with TRBJ2-3; 7 bases are shared with TRBD1. This CDR3 comprises 18 residues. V dropped 1 base and J dropped 1; count of bases not matched to a gene: 11. The germline gives CDR1 SGHAT, CDR2 FQNNGV. The DNA for the CDR3 is TGTGCCAGCAGCTTAGGCCAAGGATGGGACAGAGGCACAGATACGCAGTATTTT. Amino acids: CASSLGQGWDRGTDTQYF. Full variable domain (remainder filled in from reference TRBV11-2 and TRBJ2-3): EAGVAQSPRYKIIEKRQSVAFWCNPISGHATLYWYQQILGQGPKLLIQFQNNGVVDDSQLPKDRFSAERLKGVDSTLKIQPAKLEDSAVYLCASSLGQGWDRGTDTQYFGPGTRLTVL.

The chain couples TRBV2 to TRBJ2-1; 9 positions match TRBD1. V shed 6 bases, J shed 6 bases, and the junction held 6 bases outside the gene matches. CDR3 length: 14 residues. The germline gives CDR1 SNHLY, CDR2 FYNNEI. In DNA form, the CDR3 reads TGTGCCAGCAGCCGGGACAGGGCGCCCAATGAGCAGTTCTTC. Its translation: CASSRDRAPNEQFF.

This chain joins TRBV14 and TRBJ2-7; D gene uncertain. The germline CDR1 and CDR2 sequences are SGHDN and FVKESK. The V gene lost 5 bases and the J gene lost 4 bases, with 9 bases spanning the gap. The CDR3 sequence is 12 residues long. The CDR3 DNA sequence: TGTGCCAGCAGCGGTGGGCTATACGAGCAGTACTTC. This gives the protein CASSGGLYEQYF.

The genes are TRBV7-8 and TRBJ2-7; TRBD1 might be the D (5 bases). V lost 3 bases, J lost 2 bases, and 8 bases lay in between. CDR3 length: 13 residues. Per germline, CDR1 SGHVS and CDR2 FQNEAQ. CDR3 loop: CASSFKGAYEQYF. The CDR3 DNA is TGTGCCAGCAGCTTCAAAGGGGCCTACGAGCAGTACTTC.